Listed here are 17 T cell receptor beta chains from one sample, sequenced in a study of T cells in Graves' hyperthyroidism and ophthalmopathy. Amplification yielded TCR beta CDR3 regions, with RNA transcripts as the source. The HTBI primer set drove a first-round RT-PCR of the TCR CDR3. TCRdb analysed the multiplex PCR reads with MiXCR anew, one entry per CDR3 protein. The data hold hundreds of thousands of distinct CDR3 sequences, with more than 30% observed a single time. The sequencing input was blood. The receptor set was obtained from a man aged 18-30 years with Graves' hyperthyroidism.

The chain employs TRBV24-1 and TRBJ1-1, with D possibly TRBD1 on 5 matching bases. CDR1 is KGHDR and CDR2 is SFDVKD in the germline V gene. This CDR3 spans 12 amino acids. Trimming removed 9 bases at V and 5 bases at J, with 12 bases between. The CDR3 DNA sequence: TGTGCCACCGCCGAGGGGAAGACTGAAGCTTTCTTT. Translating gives CATAEGKTEAFF.

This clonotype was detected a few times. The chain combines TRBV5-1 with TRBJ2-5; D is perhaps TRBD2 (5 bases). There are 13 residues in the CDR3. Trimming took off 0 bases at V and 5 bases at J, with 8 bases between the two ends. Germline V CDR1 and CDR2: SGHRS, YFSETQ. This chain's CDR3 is CASSLGEFETQYF. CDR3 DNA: TGCGCCAGCAGCTTGGGGGAGTTCGAGACCCAGTACTTC.

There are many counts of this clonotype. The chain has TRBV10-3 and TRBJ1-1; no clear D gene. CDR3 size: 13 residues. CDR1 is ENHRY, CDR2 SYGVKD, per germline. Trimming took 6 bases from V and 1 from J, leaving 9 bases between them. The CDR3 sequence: CAIRMTENTEAFF. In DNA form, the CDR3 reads TGTGCCATCAGGATGACTGAGAACACTGAAGCTTTCTTT.

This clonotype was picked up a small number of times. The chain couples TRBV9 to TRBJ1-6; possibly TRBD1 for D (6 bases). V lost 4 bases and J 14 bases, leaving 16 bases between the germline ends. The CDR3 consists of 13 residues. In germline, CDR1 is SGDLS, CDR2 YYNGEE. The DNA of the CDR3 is TGTGCCAGCAGCTGGGGGGGGGCGGCCACCCTCCACTTT. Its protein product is CASSWGGAATLHF. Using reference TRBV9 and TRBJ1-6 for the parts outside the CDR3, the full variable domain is DSGVTQTPKHLITATGQRVTLRCSPRSGDLSVYWYQQSLDQGLQFLIQYYNGEERAKGNILERFSAQQFPDLHSELNLSSLELGDSALYFCASSWGGAATLHFGNGTRLTVT.

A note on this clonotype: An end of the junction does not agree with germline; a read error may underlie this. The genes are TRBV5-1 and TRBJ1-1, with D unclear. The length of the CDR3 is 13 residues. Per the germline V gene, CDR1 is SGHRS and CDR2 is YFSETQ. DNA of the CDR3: TGCGCCAGCAGCTTGGAAGGATACACTGTAGCTTTCTTT. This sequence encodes CASSLEGYTVAFF.

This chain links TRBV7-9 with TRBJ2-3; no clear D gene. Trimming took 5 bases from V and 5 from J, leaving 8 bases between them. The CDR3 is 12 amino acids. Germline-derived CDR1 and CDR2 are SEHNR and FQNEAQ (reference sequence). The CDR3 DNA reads TGTGCCAGCAGCCCTCGAGGAGATACGCAGTATTTT. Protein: CASSPRGDTQYF. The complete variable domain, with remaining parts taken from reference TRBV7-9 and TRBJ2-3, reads DTGVSQNPRHKITKRGQNVTFRCDPISEHNRLYWYRQTLGQGPEFLTYFQNEAQLEKSRLLSDRFSAERPKGSFSTLEIQRTEQGDSAMYLCASSPRGDTQYFGPGTRLTVL.

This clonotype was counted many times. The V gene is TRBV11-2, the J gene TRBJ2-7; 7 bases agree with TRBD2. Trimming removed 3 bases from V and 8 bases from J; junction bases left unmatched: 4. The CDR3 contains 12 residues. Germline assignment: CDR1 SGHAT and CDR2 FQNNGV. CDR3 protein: CASSLGGGQQYF. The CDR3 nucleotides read TGTGCCAGCAGCTTGGGCGGGGGACAGCAGTACTTC. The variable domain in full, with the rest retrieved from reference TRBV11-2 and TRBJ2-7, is EAGVAQSPRYKIIEKRQSVAFWCNPISGHATLYWYQQILGQGPKLLIQFQNNGVVDDSQLPKDRFSAERLKGVDSTLKIQPAKLEDSAVYLCASSLGGGQQYFGPGTRLTVT.

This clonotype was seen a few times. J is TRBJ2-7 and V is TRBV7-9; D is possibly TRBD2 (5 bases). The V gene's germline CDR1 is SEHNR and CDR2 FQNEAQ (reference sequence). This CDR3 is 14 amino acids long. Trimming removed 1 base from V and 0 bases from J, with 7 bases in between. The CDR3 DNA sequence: TGTGCCAGCAGCTTAGAGCGGACCTCCTACGAGCAGTACTTC. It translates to CASSLERTSYEQYF.

Written as DNA, the CDR3 is TGTGCCACCGACAGGATCTCGGAGACCCAGTACTTC. It translates to CATDRISETQYF. This chain uses TRBV6-5 with TRBJ2-5; a possible D gene is TRBD1 (6 bases). Between the trimmed V and J ends, which lost 10 bases and 5 bases, there was a span of 14 bases. The CDR3 sequence is 12 residues long. CDR1 MNHEY and CDR2 SVGAGI come from the germline V gene.

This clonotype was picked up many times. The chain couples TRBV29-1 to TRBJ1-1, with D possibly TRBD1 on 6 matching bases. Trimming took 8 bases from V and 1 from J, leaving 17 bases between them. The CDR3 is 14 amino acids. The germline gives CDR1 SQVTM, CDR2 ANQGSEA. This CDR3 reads CSSQPGHTNTEAFF. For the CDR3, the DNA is TGCAGCTCCCAACCGGGACACACGAACACTGAAGCTTTCTTT.

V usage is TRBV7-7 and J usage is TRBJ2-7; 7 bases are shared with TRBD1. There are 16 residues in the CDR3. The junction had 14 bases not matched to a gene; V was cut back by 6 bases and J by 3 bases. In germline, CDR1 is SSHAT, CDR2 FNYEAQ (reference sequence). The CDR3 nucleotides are TGTGCCAGCAGTTCTCGACAGGGTAGGGATCGCTACGAGCAGTACTTC. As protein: CASSSRQGRDRYEQYF.

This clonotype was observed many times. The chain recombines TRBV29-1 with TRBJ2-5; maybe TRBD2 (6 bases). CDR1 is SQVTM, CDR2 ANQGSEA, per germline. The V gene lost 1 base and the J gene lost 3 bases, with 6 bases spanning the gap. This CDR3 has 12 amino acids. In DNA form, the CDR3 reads TGCAGCGTTGAAGGGAGGGAAGAGACCCAGTACTTC. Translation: CSVEGREETQYF.

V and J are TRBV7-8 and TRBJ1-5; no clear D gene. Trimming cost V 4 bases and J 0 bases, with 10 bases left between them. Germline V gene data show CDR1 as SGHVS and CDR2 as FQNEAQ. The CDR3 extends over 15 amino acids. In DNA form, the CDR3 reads TGTGCCAGCAGCTCCAAAGGGTTTAGCAATCAGCCCCAGCATTTT. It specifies CASSSKGFSNQPQHF. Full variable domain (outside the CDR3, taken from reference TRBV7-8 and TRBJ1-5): GAGVSQSPRYKVAKRGQDVALRCDPISGHVSLFWYQQALGQGPEFLTYFQNEAQLDKSGLPSDRFFAERPEGSVSTLKIQRTQQEDSAVYLCASSSKGFSNQPQHFGDGTRLSIL.

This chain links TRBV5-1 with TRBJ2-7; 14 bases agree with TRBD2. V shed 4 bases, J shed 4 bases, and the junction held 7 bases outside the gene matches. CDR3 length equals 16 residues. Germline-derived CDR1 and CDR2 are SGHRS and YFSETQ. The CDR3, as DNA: TGCGCCAGCAGCACGTGGACTAGCGGGGGGCCTTACGAGCAGTACTTC. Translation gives CASSTWTSGGPYEQYF.

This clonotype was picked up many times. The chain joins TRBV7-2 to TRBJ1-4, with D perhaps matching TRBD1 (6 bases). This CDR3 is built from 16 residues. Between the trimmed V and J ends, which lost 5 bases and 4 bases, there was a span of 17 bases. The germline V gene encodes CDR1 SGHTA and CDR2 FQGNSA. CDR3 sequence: CASSARGGGSNEKLFF. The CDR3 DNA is TGTGCCAGCAGCGCCCGAGGGGGAGGGAGTAATGAAAAACTGTTTTTT.

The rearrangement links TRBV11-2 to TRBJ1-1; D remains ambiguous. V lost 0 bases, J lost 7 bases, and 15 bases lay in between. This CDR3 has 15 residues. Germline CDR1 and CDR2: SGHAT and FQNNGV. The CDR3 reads CASSLEAAVVREAFF. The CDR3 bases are TGTGCCAGCAGCTTAGAGGCCGCAGTAGTTCGTGAAGCTTTCTTT.

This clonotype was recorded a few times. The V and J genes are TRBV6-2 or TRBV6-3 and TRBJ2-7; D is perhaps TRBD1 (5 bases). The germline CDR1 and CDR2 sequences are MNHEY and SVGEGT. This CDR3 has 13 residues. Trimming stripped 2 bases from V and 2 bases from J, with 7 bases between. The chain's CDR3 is CASSYGAAYEQYF. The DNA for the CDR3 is TGTGCCAGCAGTTACGGGGCCGCCTACGAGCAGTACTTC.